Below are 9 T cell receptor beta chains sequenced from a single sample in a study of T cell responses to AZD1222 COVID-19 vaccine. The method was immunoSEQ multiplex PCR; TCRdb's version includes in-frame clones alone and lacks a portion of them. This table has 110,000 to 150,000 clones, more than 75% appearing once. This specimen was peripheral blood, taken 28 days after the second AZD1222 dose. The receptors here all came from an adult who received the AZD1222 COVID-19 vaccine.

The chain's CDR3 is CASSQDLTEAFTNYGYTF. In nucleotides, the CDR3 is TGCGCCAGCAGCCAAGATCTAACTGAGGCCTTTACTAACTATGGCTACACCTTC. J is TRBJ1-2 and V is TRBV4-1; D call uncertain. CDR3 length: 18 amino acids. V lost 0 bases and J lost 0, with 17 bases in between. Looked up from germline, CDR1 is MGHRA and CDR2 is YSYEKL.

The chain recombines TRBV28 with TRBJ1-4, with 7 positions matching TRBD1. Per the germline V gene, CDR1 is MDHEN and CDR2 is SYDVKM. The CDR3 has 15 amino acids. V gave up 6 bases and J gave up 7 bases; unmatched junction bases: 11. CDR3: CASSIQYRGGEKLFF. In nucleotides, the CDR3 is TGTGCCAGCAGCATCCAATACAGGGGAGGTGAAAAACTGTTTTTT.

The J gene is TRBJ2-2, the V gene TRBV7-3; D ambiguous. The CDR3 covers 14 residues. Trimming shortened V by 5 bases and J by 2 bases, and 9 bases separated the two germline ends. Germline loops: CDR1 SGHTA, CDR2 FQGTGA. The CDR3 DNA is TGTGCCAGCAGCCTGAACACTAACACCGGGGAGCTGTTTTTT. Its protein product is CASSLNTNTGELFF.

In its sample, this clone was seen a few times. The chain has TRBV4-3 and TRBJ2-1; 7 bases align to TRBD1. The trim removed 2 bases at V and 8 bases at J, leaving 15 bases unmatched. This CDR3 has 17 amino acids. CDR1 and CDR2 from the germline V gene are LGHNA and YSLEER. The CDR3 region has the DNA TGCGCCAGCAGCCAAAACCTCCGGGCAGGGGGTCGGGATGAGCAGTTCTTC. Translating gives CASSQNLRAGGRDEQFF.

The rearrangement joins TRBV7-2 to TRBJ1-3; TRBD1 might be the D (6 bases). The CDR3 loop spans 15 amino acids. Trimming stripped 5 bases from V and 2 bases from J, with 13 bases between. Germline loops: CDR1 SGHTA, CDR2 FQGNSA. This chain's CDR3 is CASSLWGGPGNTIYF. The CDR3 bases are TGTGCCAGCAGCCTCTGGGGGGGGCCTGGAAACACCATATATTTT.

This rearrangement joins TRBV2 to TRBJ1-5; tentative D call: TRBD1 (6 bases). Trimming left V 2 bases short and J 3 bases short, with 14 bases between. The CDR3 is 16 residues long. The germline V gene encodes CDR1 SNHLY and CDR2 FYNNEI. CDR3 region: CASSEFSRGNNQPQHF. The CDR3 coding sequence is TGTGCCAGCAGTGAATTTAGCAGGGGTAACAATCAGCCCCAGCATTTT.

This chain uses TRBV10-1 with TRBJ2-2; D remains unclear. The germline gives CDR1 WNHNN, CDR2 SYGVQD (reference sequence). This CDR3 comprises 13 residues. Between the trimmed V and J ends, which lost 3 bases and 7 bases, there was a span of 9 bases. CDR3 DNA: TGCGCCAGCAGTGAATTCAATAGCGGGGAGCTGTTTTTT. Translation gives CASSEFNSGELFF.

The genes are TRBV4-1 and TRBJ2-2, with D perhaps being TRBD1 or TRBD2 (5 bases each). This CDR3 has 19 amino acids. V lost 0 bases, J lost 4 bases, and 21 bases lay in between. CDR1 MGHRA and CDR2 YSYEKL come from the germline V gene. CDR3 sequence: CASSQDKGSLGRSTGELFF. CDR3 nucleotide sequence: TGCGCCAGCAGCCAAGATAAGGGGAGCCTAGGACGCAGCACCGGGGAGCTGTTTTTT.

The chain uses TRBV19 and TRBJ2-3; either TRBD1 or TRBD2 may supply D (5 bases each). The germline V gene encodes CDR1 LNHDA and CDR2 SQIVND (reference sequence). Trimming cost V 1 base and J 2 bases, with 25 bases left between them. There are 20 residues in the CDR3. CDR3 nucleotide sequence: TGTGCCAGTAGTATAGCCCGCTCCGGGACCACCCTTACATCCACAGATACGCAGTATTTT. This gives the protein CASSIARSGTTLTSTDTQYF.